Each of the 23 T cell receptor beta chains below was sequenced from the same sample in a study of technical replicates of blood from a handful of donors (TCRdb year 2017). The library was prepared using the immunoSEQ multiplex PCR assay. TCRdb mirrors the immuneACCESS table, restricted to in-frame sequences. Some clones are absent from its copies; in checked studies, under half trace to an unresolved V gene, and the reason for the others is unknown. This sample comprises about 78,000 clones, 85% to 95% of them detected only once. The ten largest clones represent 0.41% of the sample. Material for sequencing was T cells isolated from PBMCs. The source of these receptors is a human donor in good health.

The chain uses TRBV10-3 and TRBJ2-4; the D is unclear. This CDR3 has 17 residues. Germline CDR1 and CDR2: ENHRY and SYGVKD. V shed 0 bases and J shed 1 base, with 13 bases lying between them. The CDR3 region is CAISESLLVFAKNIQYF. The CDR3 DNA reads as TGTGCCATCAGTGAGTCTTTATTAGTGTTCGCCAAAAACATTCAGTACTTC.

V and J are TRBV28 and TRBJ2-7; tentative D call: TRBD1 (5 bases). The CDR3 consists of 13 residues. The V gene lost 5 bases and the J gene lost 2 bases, with 10 bases spanning the gap. Germline CDR1 is MDHEN and CDR2 is SYDVKM. In DNA form, the CDR3 reads TGTGCCAGCAGTGGGGCACAGACCTACGAGCAGTACTTC. It is translated as CASSGAQTYEQYF.

V is TRBV9 and J is TRBJ2-7; a weak D match, TRBD2 (6 bases). CDR1 and CDR2 from the germline V gene are SGDLS and YYNGEE. With 1 base removed from V and 2 bases from J, the gap between germline ends came to 13 bases. The length of the CDR3 is 15 residues. The CDR3 nucleotides are TGTGCCAGCAGCGTACAGTGGGGGACTGCCTACGAGCAGTACTTC. Its protein product is CASSVQWGTAYEQYF. The full variable domain, its missing parts supplied by reference TRBV9 and TRBJ2-7, is DSGVTQTPKHLITATGQRVTLRCSPRSGDLSVYWYQQSLDQGLQFLIQYYNGEERAKGNILERFSAQQFPDLHSELNLSSLELGDSALYFCASSVQWGTAYEQYFGPGTRLTVT.

The V gene is TRBV6-6, the J gene TRBJ1-2, with 7 bases aligning to TRBD1. V dropped 5 bases and J dropped 3; count of bases not matched to a gene: 6. Looked up from germline, CDR1 is MNHNY and CDR2 is SVGAGI (reference sequence). The CDR3 loop spans 14 amino acids. CDR3 coding DNA: TGTGCCAGCAGTCGGGACAGTCTTTACTATGGCTACACCTTC. The encoded protein is CASSRDSLYYGYTF.

In DNA form, the CDR3 reads TGTGCCAGCAGTAGTAGAGTTGACAATCAGCCCCAGCATTTT. Protein product: CASSSRVDNQPQHF. The chain combines TRBV28 with TRBJ1-5, with unresolved D. This CDR3 has 14 residues. Per the germline V gene, CDR1 is MDHEN and CDR2 is SYDVKM. V lost 5 bases and J 3 bases, leaving 11 bases between the germline ends.

The V gene is TRBV4-1, the J gene TRBJ2-6, with 12 bases identical to TRBD2. There are 19 residues in the CDR3. Germline V gene sequence: CDR1 MGHRA, CDR2 YSYEKL. Germline trimming cut 2 bases from V and 1 base from J; bases unmatched to any gene: 6. The CDR3 is CASSQPRLAGESGANVLTF. The CDR3 DNA reads TGCGCCAGCAGCCAACCTAGACTAGCGGGAGAGTCTGGGGCCAACGTCCTGACTTTC.

In DNA form, the CDR3 reads TGTGCCAGCGGAAGTGCAGCGGACAGGGGTGAAAAACTGTTTTTT. It translates to CASGSAADRGEKLFF. The V and J genes are TRBV28 and TRBJ1-4, with TRBD1 identical over 9 bases. This CDR3 is 15 amino acids long. V was clipped by 8 bases and J by 7 bases; unmatched bases: 11. CDR1 and CDR2 from the germline V gene are MDHEN and SYDVKM.

The rearrangement links TRBV4-1 to TRBJ2-7; D may be TRBD2 (5 bases). V was pared by 0 bases and J by 12 bases, with 12 bases between. Per germline, CDR1 MGHRA and CDR2 YSYEKL. This CDR3 has 12 residues. CDR3 nucleotides: TGCGCCAGCAGCCAAGATGGGAGAAGGCCGTACTTC. It codes for CASSQDGRRPYF.

This clone appeared once. The chain employs TRBV6-4 and TRBJ2-2; D is uncertain. V was trimmed by 8 bases and J by 6 bases, leaving 10 bases between them. In germline, CDR1 is MRHNA, CDR2 SNTAGT. This CDR3 is built from 12 residues. The CDR3 coding sequence is TGTGCCAGCCAAAACCGAGCCGGGGAGCTGTTTTTT. This codes for CASQNRAGELFF.

The sample holds a few counts of this clone. V is TRBV12-5 and J is TRBJ1-1; D remains ambiguous. V was pared by 6 bases and J by 6 bases, with 20 bases between. Germline lookup yields CDR1 LGHNT and CDR2 FRNRAP. This CDR3 region has 15 residues. The CDR3 is CASGLRTGKRAEAFF. The CDR3 DNA follows: TGTGCTAGTGGCCTACGAACGGGGAAAAGGGCTGAAGCTTTCTTT.

The chain uses TRBV5-4 and TRBJ1-2, with a tentative D call TRBD1 (5 bases). Germline-derived CDR1 and CDR2 are SGHNT and YYREEE (reference sequence). Trimming left V 0 bases short and J 1 base short, with 13 bases between. The CDR3 is made up of 16 amino acids. In nucleotides, the CDR3 is TGTGCCAGCAGCTTGGGGGATCACGGGGGTAACTATGGCTACACCTTC. Translated: CASSLGDHGGNYGYTF. The full variable domain, in which reference TRBV5-4 and TRBJ1-2 provide the parts outside the CDR3, is ETGVTQSPTHLIKTRGQQVTLRCSSQSGHNTVSWYQQALGQGPQFIFQYYREEENGRGNFPPRFSGLQFPNYSSELNVNALELDDSALYLCASSLGDHGGNYGYTFGSGTRLTVV.

This clone was counted a single time. The V call is TRBV19, the J call TRBJ2-1; a possible D gene is TRBD1 (5 bases). The CDR3 length is 15 residues. The V end lost 8 bases, the J end lost 1 base, and 15 bases lay between the germline ends. CDR1 and CDR2 from the germline V gene are LNHDA and SQIVND (reference sequence). Here the CDR3 DNA reads TGTGCCAGTTCCTTGACAGTTGGGTCCTACAATGAGCAGTTCTTC. Translated, it gives CASSLTVGSYNEQFF.

This chain uses TRBV19 with TRBJ2-7; 10 bases map to TRBD2. The CDR3 is made up of 15 amino acids. The ends lost 3 bases at V and 4 bases at J; junction bases unmatched: 6. Germline V gene sequence: CDR1 LNHDA, CDR2 SQIVND (reference sequence). The CDR3 protein is CASSMLAGDAYEQYF. CDR3 DNA sequence: TGTGCCAGTAGTATGCTAGCGGGAGATGCTTACGAGCAGTACTTC.

The CDR3 spells CASRGQDHQPQHF. The CDR3 bases are TGTGCCAGCAGGGGACAGGACCATCAGCCCCAGCATTTT. J is TRBJ1-5 and V is TRBV28; 8 bases fit TRBD1. The germline gives CDR1 MDHEN, CDR2 SYDVKM. V was clipped by 6 bases and J by 5 bases; unmatched bases: 3. This CDR3 comprises 13 residues.

The chain links TRBV7-9 to TRBJ2-7; TRBD2 matches at 9 bases. The CDR3 has 14 amino acids. After removal of 3 bases from V and 7 bases from J, the junction contained 7 bases not matched to a gene. The germline CDR1 and CDR2 sequences are SEHNR and FQNEAQ (reference sequence). CDR3 loop: CASSFSAGGREQYF. In DNA, the CDR3 is TGTGCCAGCAGCTTTTCGGCGGGAGGGAGAGAGCAGTACTTC.

This chain links TRBV27 with TRBJ2-1; 7 bases agree with TRBD2. The CDR3 is made up of 15 amino acids. The trim removed 2 bases at V and 6 bases at J, leaving 7 bases unmatched. The germline CDR1 and CDR2 sequences are MNHEY and SMNVEV (reference sequence). In nucleotides, the CDR3 is TGTGCCAGCAGTTTAAAGGCTAGCGGTGCCAATGAGCAGTTCTTC. It codes for CASSLKASGANEQFF.

V and J are TRBV6-5 and TRBJ2-7, with D perhaps matching TRBD1 (5 bases). The germline V gene encodes CDR1 MNHEY and CDR2 SVGAGI. This CDR3 is built from 15 residues. V lost 2 bases and J 3 bases, leaving 14 bases between the germline ends. The CDR3 coding sequence is TGTGCCAGCAGTTACGAGATGCAGGGAATCTACGAGCAGTACTTC. Amino acids: CASSYEMQGIYEQYF.

The CDR3 sequence: CASSLIGLPYTDTQYF. The CDR3 nucleotides read TGTGCCAGCAGCTTAATCGGACTCCCGTACACAGATACGCAGTATTTT. The chain combines TRBV7-8 with TRBJ2-3, with a tentative D call TRBD2 (5 bases). The CDR3 consists of 16 residues. V lost 2 bases and J 2 bases, leaving 14 bases between the germline ends. Germline lookup yields CDR1 SGHVS and CDR2 FQNEAQ.

CDR3 loop: CASSPQRGVTEAFF. CDR3 nucleotide sequence: TGTGCCAGCAGTCCCCAACGGGGGGTCACTGAAGCTTTCTTT. The chain combines TRBV27 with TRBJ1-1, with D possibly being TRBD1 (5 bases). This CDR3 has 14 amino acids. Trimming removed 5 bases from V and 4 bases from J, with 14 bases in between. Per the germline V gene, CDR1 is MNHEY and CDR2 is SMNVEV (reference sequence).

The chain joins TRBV18 to TRBJ2-7; tentatively, D is TRBD1 (6 bases). V was cut by 6 bases and J by 0 bases, with 15 bases left in between. Looked up from germline, CDR1 is KGHSH and CDR2 is LQKENI. The length of the CDR3 is 15 residues. Here the CDR3 DNA reads TGTGCCAGCTCGCTAGTCCAGGGGAGCTCCTACGAGCAGTACTTC. Encoded protein: CASSLVQGSSYEQYF. The whole variable domain, remainder taken from reference TRBV18 and TRBJ2-7, is NAGVMQNPRHLVRRRGQEARLRCSPMKGHSHVYWYRQLPEEGLKFMVYLQKENIIDESGMPKERFSAEFPKEGPSILRIQQVVRGDSAAYFCASSLVQGSSYEQYFGPGTRLTVT.

The CDR3 protein is CASSVGLAGFYEQYF. The CDR3 bases are TGTGCCAGCAGCGTAGGGCTAGCGGGATTCTACGAGCAGTACTTC. The chain uses TRBV9 and TRBJ2-7; 9 bases are shared with TRBD2. Germline CDR1 reads SGDLS; CDR2 reads YYNGEE. V dropped 0 bases and J dropped 3; count of bases not matched to a gene: 4. CDR3 size: 15 residues.

V is TRBV15 and J is TRBJ2-2, with 9 bases lining up with TRBD2. The CDR3 covers 17 residues. Losses at the gene ends were 3 bases for V and 4 bases for J; bases not matched to a gene: 9. Germline assignment: CDR1 LNHNV and CDR2 YYDKDF (reference sequence). Written as DNA, the CDR3 is TGTGCCACCAGCAGTCCGATAGCGGGAGTGGGCACCGGGGAGCTGTTTTTT. Translation: CATSSPIAGVGTGELFF.

V usage is TRBV9 and J usage is TRBJ2-7, with TRBD2 matching over 8 bases. V shed 0 bases and J 2 bases; nucleotides not matched to a gene: 7. This CDR3 contains 16 residues. In germline, CDR1 is SGDLS, CDR2 YYNGEE. The CDR3: CASSVGFSGVAYEQYF. The DNA of the CDR3 is TGTGCCAGCAGCGTAGGTTTTAGCGGGGTCGCCTACGAGCAGTACTTC.